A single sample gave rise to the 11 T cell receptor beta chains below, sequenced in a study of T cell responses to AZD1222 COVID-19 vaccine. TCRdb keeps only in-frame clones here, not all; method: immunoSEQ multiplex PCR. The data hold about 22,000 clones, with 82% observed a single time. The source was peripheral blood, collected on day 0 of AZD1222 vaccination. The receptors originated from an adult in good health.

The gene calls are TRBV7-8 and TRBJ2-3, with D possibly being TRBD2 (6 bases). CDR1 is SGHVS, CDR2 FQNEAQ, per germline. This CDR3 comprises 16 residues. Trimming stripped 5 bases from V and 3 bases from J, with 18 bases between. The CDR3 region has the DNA TGTGCCAGCAGCCTCCGGGGGTCCTACGGGACAGATACGCAGTATTTT. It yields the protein CASSLRGSYGTDTQYF.

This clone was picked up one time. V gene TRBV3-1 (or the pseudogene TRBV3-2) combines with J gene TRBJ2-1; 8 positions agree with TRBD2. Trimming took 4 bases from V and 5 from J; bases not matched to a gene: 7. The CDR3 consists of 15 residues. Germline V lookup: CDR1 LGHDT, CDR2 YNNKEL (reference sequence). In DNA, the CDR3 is TGTGCCAGCAGCCCCTATAGCGGGGCAGACAATGAGCAGTTCTTC. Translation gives CASSPYSGADNEQFF.

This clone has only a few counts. CDR3 sequence (DNA): TGCGCCAGCAGCACCGACAGGGGAACTAATGAAAAACTGTTTTTT. This gives the protein CASSTDRGTNEKLFF. This chain uses TRBV5-1 with TRBJ1-4; the match to TRBD1 covers 8 bases. CDR1 is SGHRS, CDR2 YFSETQ, per germline. The trim removed 4 bases at V and 1 base at J, leaving 3 bases unmatched. CDR3 length equals 15 residues.

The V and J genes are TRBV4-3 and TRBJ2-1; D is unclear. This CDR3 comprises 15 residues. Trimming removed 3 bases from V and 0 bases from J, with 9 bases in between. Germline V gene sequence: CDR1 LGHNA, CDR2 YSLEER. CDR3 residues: CASSHLDSSYNEQFF. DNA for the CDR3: TGCGCCAGCAGCCACCTCGATTCCTCCTACAATGAGCAGTTCTTC.

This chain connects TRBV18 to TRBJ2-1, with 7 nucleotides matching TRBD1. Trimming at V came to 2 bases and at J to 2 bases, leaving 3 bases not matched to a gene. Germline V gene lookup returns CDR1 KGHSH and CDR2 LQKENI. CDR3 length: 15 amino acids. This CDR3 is CASSPSTGAYNEQFF. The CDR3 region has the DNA TGTGCCAGCTCACCATCCACAGGGGCCTACAATGAGCAGTTCTTC.

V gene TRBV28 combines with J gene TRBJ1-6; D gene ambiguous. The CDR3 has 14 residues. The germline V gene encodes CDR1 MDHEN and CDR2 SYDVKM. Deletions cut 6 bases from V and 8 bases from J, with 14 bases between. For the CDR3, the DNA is TGTGCCAGCAGGGCTTTTCCGGTGCATTCACCCCTCCACTTT. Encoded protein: CASRAFPVHSPLHF.

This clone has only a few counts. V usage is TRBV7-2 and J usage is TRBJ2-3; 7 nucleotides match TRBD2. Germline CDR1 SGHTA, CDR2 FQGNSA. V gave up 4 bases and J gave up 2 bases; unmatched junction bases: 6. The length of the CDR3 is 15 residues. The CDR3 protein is CASSSGTTHTDTQYF. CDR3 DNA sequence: TGTGCCAGCAGCTCCGGGACTACACACACAGATACGCAGTATTTT.

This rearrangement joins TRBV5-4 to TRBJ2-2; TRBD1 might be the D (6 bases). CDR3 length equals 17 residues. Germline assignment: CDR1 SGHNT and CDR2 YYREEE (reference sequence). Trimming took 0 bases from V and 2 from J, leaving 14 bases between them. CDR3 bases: TGTGCCAGCAGCTTGGGACCGGGACAAGTAAACACCGGGGAGCTGTTTTTT. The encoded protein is CASSLGPGQVNTGELFF.

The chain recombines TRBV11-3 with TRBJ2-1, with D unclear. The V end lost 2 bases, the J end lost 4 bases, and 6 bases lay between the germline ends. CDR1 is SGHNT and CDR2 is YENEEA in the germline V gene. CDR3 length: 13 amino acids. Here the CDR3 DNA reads TGTGCCAGCAGCTTACAAATGTACAATGAGCAGTTCTTC. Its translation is CASSLQMYNEQFF.

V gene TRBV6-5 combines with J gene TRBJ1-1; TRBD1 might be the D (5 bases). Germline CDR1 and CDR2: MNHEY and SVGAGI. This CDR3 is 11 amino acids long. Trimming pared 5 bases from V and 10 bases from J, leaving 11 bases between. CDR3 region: CASSNRGGAFF. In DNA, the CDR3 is TGTGCCAGCAGTAACCGGGGGGGAGCTTTCTTT.

The CDR3 reads CASSQVVGDQPQHF. The CDR3 region has the DNA TGTGCCAGCAGCCAAGTGGTAGGCGATCAGCCCCAGCATTTT. V is TRBV4-2 and J is TRBJ1-5; D remains ambiguous. The length of the CDR3 is 14 residues. The ends were cut back, 1 base at V and 5 bases at J, with 9 bases in the middle. Germline values: CDR1 LGHNA, CDR2 YNFKEQ.